The 26 T cell receptor beta chains in this list originate from one sample, sequenced in a study of T cells expressing NK-cell markers. Reanalyzing the 5' RACE reads, TCRdb keeps one entry per CDR3 protein, without DNA. Its listing shows 500,000 to 700,000 distinct CDR3 sequences. Sequenced material: blood T cells: a sorted CD56 or NKG2C T cell subset, CD4+ or CD8+ T cells, or bulk PBMC T cells (not recorded which). The source of these receptors is a man aged 18 to 29 in good health.

V is TRBV6-2 or TRBV6-3 and J is TRBJ2-2. The germline gives CDR1 MNHEY, CDR2 SVGEGT. The CDR3 has 14 residues. This chain's CDR3 is CASSSDGPTGELFF.

This chain uses TRBV7-8 with TRBJ2-7; as DNA is missing, the TRBD1 call by TCRdb cannot be tested. Germline-derived CDR1 and CDR2 are SGHVS and FQNEAQ. The CDR3 runs to 17 residues. The CDR3 here is CASSLAGQGANRYEQYF.

The V gene is TRBV12-3 or TRBV12-4, the J gene TRBJ2-5; TCRdb names TRBD2, which stays unverified in the absence of DNA. The CDR3 has 15 amino acids. The chain's CDR3 is CASSFGLAGIETQYF.

The rearrangement uses TRBV24-1 and TRBJ2-1. Germline V CDR1 and CDR2: KGHDR, SFDVKD. CDR3 size: 13 residues. The CDR3 reads CATSDFGSDEQFF.

This chain connects TRBV7-3 to TRBJ2-6; TCRdb names TRBD1, which stays unverified in the absence of DNA. The CDR3 extends over 18 amino acids. Germline loops: CDR1 SGHTA, CDR2 FQGTGA. The CDR3: CASSLFAGQLSGANVLTF.

The chain has TRBV29-1 and TRBJ2-3; TCRdb proposes TRBD1, but this gene call is untestable without DNA. This CDR3 is 15 amino acids long. Per germline, CDR1 SQVTM and CDR2 ANQGSEA. CDR3 region: CSAWTGWVSTDTQYF.

V gene TRBV7-8 combines with J gene TRBJ2-3; with no DNA, the TCRdb D assignment of TRBD1 cannot be verified. The CDR3 totals 20 residues. Germline CDR1 is SGHVS and CDR2 is FQNEAQ. This chain's CDR3 is CASSSRVIRGRFEKTDTQYF.

The V call is TRBV9, the J call TRBJ2-1; no DNA is available, so the TRBD2 call from TCRdb remains unchecked. Per germline, CDR1 SGDLS and CDR2 YYNGEE. The CDR3 runs to 17 residues. Here the CDR3 reads CASSVVASGMSYNEQFF.

This sequence joins TRBV15 and TRBJ2-7. Germline CDR1 reads LNHNV; CDR2 reads YYDKDF (reference sequence). This CDR3 has 12 residues. The CDR3 here is CATSRDSREQYF.

The V gene is TRBV7-6, the J gene TRBJ2-7; TCRdb's D call of TRBD1 is untestable without DNA. Germline V gives CDR1 SGHVS, CDR2 FNYEAQ. This CDR3 is 13 amino acids long. The CDR3 region is CASSLFREGEQYF.

The chain carries TRBV7-9 and TRBJ2-1; no DNA is available, so the TRBD2 call from TCRdb remains unchecked. This CDR3 comprises 16 residues. Germline CDR1 and CDR2: SEHNR and FQNEAQ (reference sequence). CDR3 loop: CASSLARLAGGDEQFF. Using reference TRBV7-9 and TRBJ2-1 for the parts outside the CDR3, the full variable domain is DTGVSQNPRHKITKRGQNVTFRCDPISEHNRLYWYRQTLGQGPEFLTYFQNEAQLEKSRLLSDRFSAERPKGSFSTLEIQRTEQGDSAMYLCASSLARLAGGDEQFFGPGTRLTVL.

The chain uses TRBV15 and TRBJ2-7; without DNA, the TCRdb call of TRBD2 cannot be checked. CDR1 LNHNV and CDR2 YYDKDF come from the germline V gene (reference sequence). CDR3 length: 15 residues. The CDR3 protein is CATSSSNRPNYEQYF.

The rearrangement joins TRBV7-9 to TRBJ2-1; TCRdb designates TRBD2, a call that cannot be tested without DNA. From germline, CDR1 is SEHNR and CDR2 FQNEAQ (reference sequence). CDR3 length: 16 amino acids. CDR3 protein: CASSFGLAGGGDEQFF.

The CDR3 reads CASSQNTGTGGAQYF. The chain carries TRBV4-2 and TRBJ2-4; TCRdb reports TRBD1, a call that lacks DNA to check it against. The CDR3 extends over 15 amino acids. Germline CDR1 reads LGHNA; CDR2 reads YNFKEQ.

The J gene is TRBJ2-7, the V gene TRBV4-2; TCRdb indicates TRBD1, and absent DNA this call remains unverified. CDR3 length: 16 amino acids. Germline V gene data show CDR1 as LGHNA and CDR2 as YNFKEQ. The CDR3 loop reads CASSQDLGQGSDEQYF.

V usage is TRBV12-3 or TRBV12-4 and J usage is TRBJ2-7; the TCRdb D gene call, TRBD1, has no DNA to confirm it. The CDR3 is made up of 16 amino acids. CDR3 sequence reads: CASSAQRREQTYEQYF.

The chain carries TRBV7-9 and TRBJ2-1; TCRdb's D gene call, TRBD1, goes unchecked for lack of DNA. Germline CDR1 SEHNR, CDR2 FQNEAQ (reference sequence). This CDR3 has 16 amino acids. The CDR3 reads CASSSDRGRMRNEQFF.

CDR3 protein: CSASTTGGSGNTIYF. This chain uses TRBV20-1 with TRBJ1-3. Germline V gives CDR1 DFQATT, CDR2 SNEGSKA (reference sequence). CDR3 length: 15 residues.

The chain couples TRBV9 to TRBJ2-3; the D call from TCRdb, TRBD1, cannot be confirmed without DNA. The V gene's germline CDR1 is SGDLS and CDR2 YYNGEE. This CDR3 contains 14 residues. The CDR3 sequence: CASSVVGNTDTQYF.

The J gene is TRBJ1-1, the V gene TRBV30; TCRdb indicates TRBD1, and absent DNA this call remains unverified. CDR1 and CDR2 from the germline V gene are GTSNPN and SVGIG (reference sequence). The length of the CDR3 is 15 residues. CDR3 in amino acids: CAYNKVRGKNTEAFF.

The rearrangement joins TRBV12-3 or TRBV12-4 to TRBJ1-5; the D call from TCRdb, TRBD1, cannot be confirmed without DNA. The CDR3 extends over 13 amino acids. CDR3: CASGGGAGQPQHF.

This chain uses TRBV5-1 with TRBJ2-1; TCRdb returns TRBD2, unconfirmable since there is no DNA. From germline, CDR1 is SGHRS and CDR2 YFSETQ. This CDR3 has 14 amino acids. CDR3 amino acids: CASSLVLAGNEQFF.

Here the CDR3 reads CASSYGQSATNEKLFF. This chain joins TRBV6-5 and TRBJ1-4. There are 16 residues in the CDR3. Germline V gene sequence: CDR1 MNHEY, CDR2 SVGAGI.

The rearrangement joins TRBV6-5 to TRBJ2-2; TCRdb gives TRBD2 as the D gene, but with no DNA this cannot be confirmed. CDR3 length: 16 amino acids. The germline gives CDR1 MNHEY, CDR2 SVGAGI. The CDR3 protein is CASSYFGEGGTGELFF.

J is TRBJ1-1 and V is TRBV29-1; the TCRdb call, TRBD1, lacks DNA for checking. This CDR3 has 13 residues. CDR1 and CDR2 from the germline V gene are SQVTM and ANQGSEA. The CDR3 spells CSVGPGVITEAFF.

The chain has TRBV6-1 and TRBJ1-1; TCRdb indicates TRBD1, and absent DNA this call remains unverified. The CDR3 runs 14 residues. Per germline, CDR1 MNHNS and CDR2 SASEGT. This CDR3 is CASRPGQLPTGAFF.